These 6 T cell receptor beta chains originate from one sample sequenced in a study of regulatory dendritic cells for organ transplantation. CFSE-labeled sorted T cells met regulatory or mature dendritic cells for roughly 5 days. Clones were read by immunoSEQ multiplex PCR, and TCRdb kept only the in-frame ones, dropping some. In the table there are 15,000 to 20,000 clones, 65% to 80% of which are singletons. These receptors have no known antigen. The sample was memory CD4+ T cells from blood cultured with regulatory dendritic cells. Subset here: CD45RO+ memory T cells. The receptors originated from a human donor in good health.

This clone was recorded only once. CDR3 nucleotides: TGTGCCAGCAGTACTCCGGGACAGGGTCGGCCTGAAGCTTTCTTT. Encoded protein: CASSTPGQGRPEAFF. This sequence joins TRBV27 and TRBJ1-1; 9 bases map to TRBD1. The CDR3 covers 15 residues. The germline V gene encodes CDR1 MNHEY and CDR2 SMNVEV (reference sequence). V dropped 5 bases and J dropped 6; count of bases not matched to a gene: 10.

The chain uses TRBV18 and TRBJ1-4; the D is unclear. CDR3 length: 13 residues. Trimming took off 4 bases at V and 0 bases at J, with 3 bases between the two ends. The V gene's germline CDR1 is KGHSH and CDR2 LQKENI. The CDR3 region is CASSLTTNEKLFF. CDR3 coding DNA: TGTGCCAGCTCACTAACAACTAATGAAAAACTGTTTTTT.

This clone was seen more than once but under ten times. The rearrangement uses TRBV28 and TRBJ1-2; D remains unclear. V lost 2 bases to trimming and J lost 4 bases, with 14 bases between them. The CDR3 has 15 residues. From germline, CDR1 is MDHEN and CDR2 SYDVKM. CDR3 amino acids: CASSLGNRRRYGYTF. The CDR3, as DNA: TGTGCCAGCAGTTTAGGCAACAGACGTCGCTATGGCTACACCTTC.

The CDR3 sequence is CAISETLGGRDEQFF. The CDR3 nucleotides read TGTGCCATCAGTGAAACGCTAGGCGGTAGGGATGAGCAGTTCTTC. The rearrangement uses TRBV10-3 and TRBJ2-1; D not certain. The germline CDR1 and CDR2 sequences are ENHRY and SYGVKD. V lost 3 bases and J 8 bases, leaving 17 bases between the germline ends. There are 15 residues in the CDR3.

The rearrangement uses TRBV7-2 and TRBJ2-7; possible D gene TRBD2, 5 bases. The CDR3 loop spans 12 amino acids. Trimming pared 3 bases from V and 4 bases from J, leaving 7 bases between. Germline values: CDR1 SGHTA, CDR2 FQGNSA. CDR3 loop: CASSFPGYEQYF. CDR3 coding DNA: TGTGCCAGCAGCTTTCCGGGGTACGAGCAGTACTTC.

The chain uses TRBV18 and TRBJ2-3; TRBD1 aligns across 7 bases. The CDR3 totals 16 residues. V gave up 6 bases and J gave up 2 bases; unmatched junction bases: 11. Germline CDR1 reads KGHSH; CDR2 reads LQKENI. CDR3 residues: CASSLSGQSYTDTQYF. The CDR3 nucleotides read TGTGCCAGCTCGCTATCGGGACAGAGCTACACAGATACGCAGTATTTT. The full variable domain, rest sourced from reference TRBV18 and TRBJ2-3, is NAGVMQNPRHLVRRRGQEARLRCSPMKGHSHVYWYRQLPEEGLKFMVYLQKENIIDESGMPKERFSAEFPKEGPSILRIQQVVRGDSAAYFCASSLSGQSYTDTQYFGPGTRLTVL.